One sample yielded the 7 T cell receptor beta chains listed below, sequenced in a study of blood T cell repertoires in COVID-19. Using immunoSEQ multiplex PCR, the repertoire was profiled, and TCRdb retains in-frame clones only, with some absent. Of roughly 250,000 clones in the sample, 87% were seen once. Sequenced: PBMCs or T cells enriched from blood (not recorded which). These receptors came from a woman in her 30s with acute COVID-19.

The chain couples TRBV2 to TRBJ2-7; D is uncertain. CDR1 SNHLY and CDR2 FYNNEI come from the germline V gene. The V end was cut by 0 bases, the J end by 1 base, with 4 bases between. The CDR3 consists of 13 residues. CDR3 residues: CASSEASSYEQYF. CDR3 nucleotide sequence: TGTGCCAGCAGTGAAGCCTCTTCCTACGAGCAGTACTTC.

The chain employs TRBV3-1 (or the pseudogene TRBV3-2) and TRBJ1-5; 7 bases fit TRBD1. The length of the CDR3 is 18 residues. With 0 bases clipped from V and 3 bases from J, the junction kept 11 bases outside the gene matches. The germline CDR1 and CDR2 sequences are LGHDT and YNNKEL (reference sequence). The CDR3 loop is CASSQERGPGDLNQPQHF. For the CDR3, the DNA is TGTGCCAGCAGCCAAGAAAGGGGGCCAGGGGATCTCAATCAGCCCCAGCATTTT.

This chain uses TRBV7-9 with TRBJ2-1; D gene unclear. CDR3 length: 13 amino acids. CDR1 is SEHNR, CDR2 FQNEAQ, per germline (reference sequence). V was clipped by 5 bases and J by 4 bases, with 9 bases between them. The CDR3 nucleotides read TGTGCCAGCAGCCCCCCTCTGTACAATGAGCAGTTCTTC. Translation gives CASSPPLYNEQFF.

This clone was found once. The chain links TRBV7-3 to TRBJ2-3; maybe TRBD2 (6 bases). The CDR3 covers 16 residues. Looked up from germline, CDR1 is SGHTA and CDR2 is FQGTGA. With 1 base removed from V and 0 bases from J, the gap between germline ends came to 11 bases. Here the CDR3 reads CASSLKAGLSTDTQYF. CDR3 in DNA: TGTGCCAGCAGCTTAAAGGCGGGACTTAGCACAGATACGCAGTATTTT.

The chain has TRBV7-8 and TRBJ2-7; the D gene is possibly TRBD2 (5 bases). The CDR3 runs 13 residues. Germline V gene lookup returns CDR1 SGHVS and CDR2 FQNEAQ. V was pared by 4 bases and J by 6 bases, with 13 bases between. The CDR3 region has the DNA TGTGCCAGCAGCTATAGAGGGTTTTTCGAGCAGTACTTC. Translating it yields CASSYRGFFEQYF.

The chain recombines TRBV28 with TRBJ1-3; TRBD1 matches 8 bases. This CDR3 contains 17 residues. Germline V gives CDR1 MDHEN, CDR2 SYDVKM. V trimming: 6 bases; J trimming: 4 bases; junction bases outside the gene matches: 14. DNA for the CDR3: TGTGCCAGCAGCCACCCTTCCCAGGGGGCGAGAGGAAACACCATATATTTT. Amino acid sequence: CASSHPSQGARGNTIYF.

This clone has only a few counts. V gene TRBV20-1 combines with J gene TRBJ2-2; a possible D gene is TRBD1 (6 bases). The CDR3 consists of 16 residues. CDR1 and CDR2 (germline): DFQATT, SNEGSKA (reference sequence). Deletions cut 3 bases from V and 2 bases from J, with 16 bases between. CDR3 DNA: TGCAGTGCTAGTTCAGGGGCGGACCAAAACACCGGGGAGCTGTTTTTT. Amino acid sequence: CSASSGADQNTGELFF.